This T cell receptor beta chain was sequenced for a study of T cell responses to AZD1222 COVID-19 vaccine (dated by TCRdb to 2020 to 2022). The study in broad terms: A total of roughly 240 trial participants underwent TCR sequencing, of whom around 200 received two doses of AZD1222 and around 26 received two doses of the MenACWY control vaccine. Enrollment into the trials was organized by age into subgroups of 18-55, 56-69 and 70-plus years, and those subgroups contained roughly 160, 29 and 62 TCR-sequenced participants, respectively. Paper-wide results and their limitations: The vaccine-associated CD4 TCRs covered the entire spike protein, and the dominant responses fell in regions 160-218 and 743-854. Participants were mostly white British and included more females than males, and it was suggested by the authors that clonal diversity may have been underestimated. No day 14 peak-response samples were available, so repertoires were characterized only after the peak T cell response. Conclusions about previously exposed vaccinees are limited, since just a handful of AZD1222 recipients were seropositive for SARS-CoV-2 at baseline. Nearly half of unique spike-specific TCRs reportedly recognized epitopes outside regions mutated in the B.1.351 and B.1.1.7 variants. In the small 56-69-year group, the increase in depth fell short of significance, most likely because of low power. After two AZD1222 doses, spike-specific TCR breadth and depth were significantly higher than at day 0 and than in MenACWY recipients.

The CDR3 regions of human TCRbeta chains were analyzed by immunosequencing. The source study handled its data this way. TCRs in the repertoires were compared against a reference library of SARS-CoV-2-specific TCRs that had been generated with the MIRA antigen-specificity platform. Breadth was defined as the fraction of unique TCRs that were SARS-CoV-2-associated. Depth was defined as the fraction of total T cells that were SARS-CoV-2-associated. Each spike-specific TCR was assigned to its reactive spike region and to a CD4 or CD8 class using the MIRA data. Log10-transformed breadth and depth values were compared by one-way ANOVA with Sidak's multiple comparisons tests. TCRdb provides this immuneACCESS table in a form limited to in-frame rearrangements. Some clones are lacking; in checked studies, under half of them reflect an unresolved V gene, and why the rest are absent is not known. V, J and clone size are those of that table, while D and trimming were read from the DNA. The sample has nearly 110,000 clones on record, 85% to 95% of them singletons. 5.5% to 7% of the sample belongs to the ten largest clones.

The time point label here, explained by the study, means: about 28 days (+/-7) after the second vaccine dose. Because spike-specific TCR depth and breadth did not differ between the two schedules, AZD1222 recipients who got a second dose at roughly 4 weeks were pooled with those who got a second dose at roughly 12 weeks. The vaccinee samples were drawn from two UK trials, COV001 and COV002, one of which was a single-blind randomized controlled phase 2/3 trial testing AZD1222 (ChAdOx1 nCoV-19) in healthy adults. For TCRbeta chain sequencing, PBMC samples were collected from trial participants at day 0 and at day 28 after the second dose. Comment on this clone: Its antigen is currently not known. The record has no base qualities; no much larger clone is one base away.

From cysteine to phenylalanine, the CDR3 is 14 amino acids long. The kept DNA is CDR3 alone, 42 bases in frame from the first base. At the junction V is shortened by 2 bases and J by 0 bases, with 7 bases in between. CDR1 and CDR2, per the germline V gene (reference sequence), are WNHNN and SYGVQD. This TCR was recovered from an adult who received the AZD1222 COVID-19 vaccine. The starting material was peripheral blood, obtained 28 days after the second AZD1222 dose. The chain was built from TRBV10-1 and TRBJ2-5; the D gene assignment is ambiguous. The bases are TGCGCCAGCAGTGAGCAACTTAACCAAGAGACCCAGTACTTC. Its protein reads: CASSEQLNQETQYF.